Below, 4 T cell receptor beta chains from the same sample are listed, as sequenced in a study of T cells in Graves' hyperthyroidism and ophthalmopathy. Amplification targeted TCR beta CDR3 regions from RNA transcripts. TCR CDR3 underwent first-round RT-PCR with the HTBI primer set. Via MiXCR, TCRdb re-called the multiplex PCR reads, giving one row per CDR3 protein. The sample carries hundreds of thousands of distinct CDR3 sequences, 38% recorded once. The specimen was blood. These receptors originate from a young man with Graves' hyperthyroidism.

In nucleotides, the CDR3 is TGTGCCAGCAGCTTAGAACCGGGAGTGATTTACGAGCAGTACTTC. This encodes CASSLEPGVIYEQYF. The chain employs TRBV7-2 and TRBJ2-7, with D possibly TRBD2 on 6 matching bases. Germline loops: CDR1 SGHTA, CDR2 FQGNSA. Trimming took 1 base from V and 4 from J, leaving 14 bases between them. CDR3 length: 15 residues.

This clonotype was counted at least ten times. The chain combines TRBV29-1 with TRBJ1-2; D call uncertain. Germline lookup yields CDR1 SQVTM and CDR2 ANQGSEA. V was clipped by 3 bases and J by 14 bases, with 16 bases between them. The CDR3 is 11 residues long. The chain's CDR3 is CSVEGGGVSTF. The CDR3 DNA sequence: TGCAGCGTTGAGGGTGGCGGGGTTAGTACCTTC.

About this clonotype: Germline and junction disagree at one end, which may indicate a read error. V gene TRBV19 combines with J gene TRBJ1-1; TRBD1 might be the D (5 bases). The CDR3 spans 14 residues. Germline V gene data show CDR1 as LNHDA and CDR2 as SQIVND (reference sequence). CDR3 protein: CASSPGRRNAEAFF. For the CDR3, the DNA is TGTGCCAGTAGCCCGGGACGTCGGAACGCTGAAGCTTTCTTT.

This clonotype showed up many times. This chain connects TRBV7-9 to TRBJ1-1, with D possibly TRBD1 on 5 matching bases. Trimming pared 6 bases from V and 0 bases from J, leaving 11 bases between. Germline V gives CDR1 SEHNR, CDR2 FQNEAQ (reference sequence). This CDR3 is built from 14 residues. In nucleotides, the CDR3 is TGTGCCAGCAGTTACAGGCCAATGAACACTGAAGCTTTCTTT. Translating it yields CASSYRPMNTEAFF.